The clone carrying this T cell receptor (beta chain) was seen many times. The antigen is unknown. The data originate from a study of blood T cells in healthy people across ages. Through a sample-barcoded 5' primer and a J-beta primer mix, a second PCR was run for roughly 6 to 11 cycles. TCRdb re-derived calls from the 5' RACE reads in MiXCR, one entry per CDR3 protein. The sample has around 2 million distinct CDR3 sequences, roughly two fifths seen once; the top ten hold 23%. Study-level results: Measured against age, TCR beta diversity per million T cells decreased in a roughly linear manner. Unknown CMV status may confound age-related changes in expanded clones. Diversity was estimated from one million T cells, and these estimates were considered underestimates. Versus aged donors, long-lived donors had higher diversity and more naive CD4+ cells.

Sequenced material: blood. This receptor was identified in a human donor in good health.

In DNA form, the CDR3 reads TGTGCCAGCAGCCCCAGGGTATCTGGGGCCAACGTCCTGACTTTC. Translated: CASSPRVSGANVLTF. This chain connects TRBV6-2 or TRBV6-3 to TRBJ2-6, with D possibly matching TRBD1 (5 bases). Per germline, CDR1 MNHEY and CDR2 SVGEGT. CDR3 length: 15 amino acids. Trimming pared 6 bases from V and 1 base from J, leaving 10 bases between.